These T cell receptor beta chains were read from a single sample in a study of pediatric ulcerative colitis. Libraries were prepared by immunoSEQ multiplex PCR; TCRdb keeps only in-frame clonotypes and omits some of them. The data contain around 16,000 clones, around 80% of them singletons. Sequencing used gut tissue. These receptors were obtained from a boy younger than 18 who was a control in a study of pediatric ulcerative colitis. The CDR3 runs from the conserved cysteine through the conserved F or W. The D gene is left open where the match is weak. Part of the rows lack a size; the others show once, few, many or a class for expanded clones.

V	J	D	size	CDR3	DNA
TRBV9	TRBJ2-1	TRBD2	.	CASSVSLAGGVNEQFF	TGTGCCAGCAGCGTTAGCCTAGCGGGGGGGGTCAATGAGCAGTTCTTC
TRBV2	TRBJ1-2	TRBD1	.	CASSVDRVNYGYTF	TGTGCCAGCAGTGTCGACAGGGTAAACTATGGCTACACCTTC
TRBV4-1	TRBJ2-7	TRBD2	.	CASSQGLAGVEQYF	TGCGCCAGCAGCCAGGGACTAGCGGGAGTCGAGCAGTACTTC
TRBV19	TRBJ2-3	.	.	CASSGSNRDFGTDTQYF	TGTGCCAGTAGTGGGTCGAACAGGGACTTTGGCACAGATACGCAGTATTTT
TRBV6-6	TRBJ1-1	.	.	CASGNTEAFF	TGTGCCAGCGGGAACACTGAAGCTTTCTTT
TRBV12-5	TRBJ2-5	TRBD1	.	CASGAGTGGETQYF	TGTGCTAGTGGTGCGGGGACAGGGGGCGAGACCCAGTACTTC
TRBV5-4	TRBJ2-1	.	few	CASSPGHPYNEQFF	TGTGCCAGCAGCCCGGGACACCCCTACAATGAGCAGTTCTTC
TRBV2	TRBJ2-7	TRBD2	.	CASSDSGLAVQYF	TGTGCCAGCAGTGATAGCGGACTAGCAGTGCAGTACTTC
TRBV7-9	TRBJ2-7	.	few	CASSSQGNSYEQYF	TGTGCCAGCAGCTCCCAGGGGAACTCCTACGAGCAGTACTTC
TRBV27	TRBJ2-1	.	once	CASSSSSYNEQFF	TGTGCCAGCAGTTCTAGCTCCTACAATGAGCAGTTCTTC
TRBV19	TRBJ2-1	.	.	CASSIVGNPLGEQFF	TGTGCCAGTAGTATAGTCGGGAACCCCCTTGGTGAGCAGTTCTTC
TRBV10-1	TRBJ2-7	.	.	CASSESPYEQYF	TGCGCCAGCAGTGAGTCTCCCTACGAGCAGTACTTC
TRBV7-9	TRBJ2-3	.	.	CASSLTTARDTQYF	TGTGCCAGCAGCTTAACAACAGCTAGAGATACGCAGTATTTT
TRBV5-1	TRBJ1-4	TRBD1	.	CASSAGQNNEKLFF	TGCGCCAGCAGCGCGGGACAGAACAATGAAAAACTGTTTTTT
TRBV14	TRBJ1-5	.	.	CASSQAGDNQPQHF	TGTGCCAGCAGCCAAGCAGGGGACAATCAGCCCCAGCATTTT
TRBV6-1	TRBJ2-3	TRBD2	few	CASSEERGGTDTQYF	TGTGCCAGCAGTGAAGAGCGGGGGGGCACAGATACGCAGTATTTT
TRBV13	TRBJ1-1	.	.	CASSLRWGMNTEAFF	TGTGCCAGCAGCTTACGGTGGGGAATGAACACTGAAGCTTTCTTT
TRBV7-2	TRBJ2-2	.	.	CASSLARLSGELFF	TGTGCCAGCAGCTTAGCCCGACTGTCTGGGGAGCTGTTTTTT
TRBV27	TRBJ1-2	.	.	CASASLALYGYTF	TGTGCCAGCGCGTCGTTAGCGCTCTATGGCTACACCTTC
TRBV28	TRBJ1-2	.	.	CASSFRGGAGSYGYTF	TGTGCCAGCAGTTTTCGCGGGGGTGCGGGTAGCTATGGCTACACCTTC
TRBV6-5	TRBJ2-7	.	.	CASSPAGYEQYF	TGTGCCAGCAGCCCCGCGGGCTACGAGCAGTACTTC
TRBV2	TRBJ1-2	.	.	CASSERTAQKGSYTF	TGTGCCAGCAGTGAAAGAACGGCCCAGAAGGGCTCCTACACCTTC